The rows below give T cell receptor beta chains drawn from one sample of a study of blood T cell repertoires in COVID-19. Produced via immunoSEQ multiplex PCR; TCRdb's table is partial and in-frame only. The data hold 300,000 to 450,000 clones, with roughly 85% observed a single time. Material for sequencing was peripheral blood. These receptors all come from a young woman with acute or convalescent COVID-19. Each CDR3 is given with its conserved first and last residue.

>TRBV2
CASSPGGSNTEAFF
>TRBV5-6
CASSPYGLANNEQFF
>TRBV4-2
CASSQGLPGLVYEQYF
>TRBV19
CASSRGTGVMNTEAFF
>TRBV19
CASSQGTASYGYTF
>TRBV18
CASSPPSVNEQYF
>TRBV2
CASSATGFETQYF
>TRBV19
CASKRGTWVVSDQPQHF
>TRBV9
CASSNSFRDSGTGELFF
>TRBV6-6
CASRSRDTNYGYTF
>TRBV7-3
CASSLSSGDYTGELFF
>TRBV3-1/TRBV3-2
CASSREGLALSDTQYF
>TRBV7-3
CASSPGQGGNEQFF
>TRBV7-3
CASSSTGVRYTIYF
>TRBV5-1
CASSLFGGTGDTQYF
>TRBV7-7
CASSSGPGGSGANVLTF
>TRBV10-3
CAISISGETEAFF
>TRBV7-6
CASSLARSTNEKLFF
>TRBV19
CASSSGMSTDTQYF
>TRBV28
CASSSSGGATEAFF
>TRBV3-1/TRBV3-2
CASSQHRTAGGLNEQFF
>TRBV28
CASISLKPTDTQYF
>TRBV7-3
CASSLSGGLATTYEQYF
>TRBV19
CASSIRGVGEKLFF
>TRBV12-5
CASGLAPLREDTQYF
>TRBV4-1
CASSPGHANYGYTF
>TRBV9
CASSPQDGELFF
>TRBV25-1
CASSDGDRATNEKLFF
>TRBV24-1
CATSDSSGYQETQYF
>TRBV6-1
CASSEGQFSRVYPSPHGYTF
>TRBV24-1
CATSDAWERGGIHTQYF
>TRBV27
CASSLEGWNTEAFF
>TRBV6-5
CASSYSDRGTGELFF
>TRBV15
CATHDRAITEAFF
>TRBV24-1
CDTGIITPGALDTLHF
>TRBV3-1/TRBV3-2
CASSQGGGSAFF
>TRBV18
CASTGGGSQPQHF
>TRBV30
CAWIRDRVYNEQFF
>TRBV19
CASSFFMGLAGYSTDTQYF
>TRBV12-5
CASGLVIGPGGEAYEQYF
>TRBV6-5
CASRGGQGYGYTF
>TRBV5-1
CASSLGPGNEAFF